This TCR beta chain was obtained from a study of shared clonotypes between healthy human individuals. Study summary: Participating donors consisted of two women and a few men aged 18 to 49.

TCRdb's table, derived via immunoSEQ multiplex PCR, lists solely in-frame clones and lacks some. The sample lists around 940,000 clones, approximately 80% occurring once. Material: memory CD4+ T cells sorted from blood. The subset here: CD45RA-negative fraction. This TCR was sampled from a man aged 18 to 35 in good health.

CDR3 amino acids: CASSRGGGTEAFF. The CDR3, as DNA: TGTGCCAGCAGTAGAGGAGGGGGGACTGAAGCTTTCTTT. This chain connects TRBV14 to TRBJ1-1; D might be TRBD1 (6 bases). Between the trimmed V and J ends, which lost 6 bases and 5 bases, there was a span of 13 bases. Per germline, CDR1 SGHDN and CDR2 FVKESK. This CDR3 is built from 13 residues.